These 10 T cell receptor beta chains were all obtained from the same sample, sequenced in a study of TIL therapy for anti-PD-1-resistant metastatic lung cancer. This was the immunoSEQ v3 assay. Sequenced by immunoSEQ multiplex PCR; TCRdb stores in-frame clones only, minus some. The table includes approximately 95,000 clones, about 71% detected once. The time point is: pre-treatment sample, taken before nivolumab and TIL therapy. Tumor tissue came from excised metastases, mostly pleural nodules or supraclavicular lymph nodes. This material consisted of tumor tissue, taken at baseline. Receptors were obtained from a person aged 25-80 years with non-small cell lung cancer.

This chain links TRBV18 with TRBJ2-7, with TRBD2 identical over 7 bases. Germline V lookup: CDR1 KGHSH, CDR2 LQKENI. Trimming took 0 bases from V and 1 from J; bases not matched to a gene: 9. The CDR3 loop spans 17 amino acids. CDR3 protein: CASSPPAGEGWSYEQYF. CDR3 DNA sequence: TGTGCCAGCTCACCACCTGCGGGGGAGGGTTGGTCCTACGAGCAGTACTTC.

The chain carries TRBV10-1 and TRBJ2-1; perhaps D is TRBD1 or TRBD2 (5 bases each). This CDR3 has 14 residues. Per the germline V gene, CDR1 is WNHNN and CDR2 is SYGVQD (reference sequence). V shed 9 bases and J shed 2 bases, with 14 bases lying between them. The CDR3 region has the DNA TGCGCCAGTAGCTGGAGGACAACCTACAATGAGCAGTTCTTC. Translating gives CASSWRTTYNEQFF.

This clone was detected only a few times. The chain links TRBV6-2 or TRBV6-3 to TRBJ2-1; D is possibly TRBD2 (5 bases). CDR1 and CDR2 (germline): MNHEY, SVGEGT. V lost 2 bases and J 6 bases, leaving 17 bases between the germline ends. This CDR3 is built from 16 residues. CDR3 DNA: TGTGCCAGCAGTTACGGAACGGGATATTTGAGCAATGAGCAGTTCTTC. This sequence encodes CASSYGTGYLSNEQFF.

The V call is TRBV3-1 (or the pseudogene TRBV3-2), the J call TRBJ2-5, with 7 bases matching TRBD2. Germline V gene sequence: CDR1 LGHDT, CDR2 YNNKEL (reference sequence). J was trimmed by 6 bases and V by 4 bases; bases with no gene match: 11. The CDR3 contains 15 residues. The CDR3 reads CASSPVATSIQTQYF. The CDR3 DNA is TGTGCCAGCAGCCCAGTAGCGACTAGCATCCAGACCCAGTACTTC.

This clone was picked up a small number of times. V and J are TRBV4-3 and TRBJ2-7; TRBD2 matches 11 bases. CDR3 length: 14 amino acids. In germline, CDR1 is LGHNA, CDR2 YSLEER. Trimming removed 4 bases from V and 10 bases from J; junction bases left unmatched: 9. CDR3: CASSLTRLAGPQYF. In DNA, the CDR3 is TGCGCCAGCAGCCTTACCAGACTAGCGGGGCCCCAGTACTTC.

V usage is TRBV27 and J usage is TRBJ2-2; D unresolved. V dropped 7 bases and J dropped 3 bases, with 6 bases sitting between them. Germline CDR1 reads MNHEY; CDR2 reads SMNVEV (reference sequence). The CDR3 is 12 residues long. CDR3 in DNA: TGTGCCAGCACCCCCGACACCGGGGAGCTGTTTTTT. Translating it yields CASTPDTGELFF.

The J gene is TRBJ1-3, the V gene TRBV5-4; 9 nucleotides line up with TRBD1. Germline CDR1 reads SGHNT; CDR2 reads YYREEE (reference sequence). This CDR3 comprises 16 residues. With V trimmed by 4 bases and J by 2 bases, 7 bases remained unmatched. The CDR3 loop reads CASSPDRGNAGNTIYF. CDR3 DNA sequence: TGTGCCAGCAGCCCGGACAGGGGTAATGCTGGAAACACCATATATTTT. The full variable domain, its missing parts supplied by reference TRBV5-4 and TRBJ1-3, is ETGVTQSPTHLIKTRGQQVTLRCSSQSGHNTVSWYQQALGQGPQFIFQYYREEENGRGNFPPRFSGLQFPNYSSELNVNALELDDSALYLCASSPDRGNAGNTIYFGEGSWLTVV.

This CDR3 is CASSQDRSPGGWFF. The CDR3 DNA sequence: TGTGCCAGCAGCCAAGATCGTAGTCCGGGAGGGTGGTTCTTC. V usage is TRBV3-1 (or the pseudogene TRBV3-2) and J usage is TRBJ2-1, with 8 nucleotides matching TRBD2. The CDR3 covers 14 residues. The J segment lost 15 bases and the V segment lost 0 bases, leaving 10 bases of the junction unmatched. Germline CDR1 and CDR2: LGHDT and YNNKEL (reference sequence).

This rearrangement joins TRBV19 to TRBJ2-6; TRBD1 is a possible D gene (5 bases). Per germline, CDR1 LNHDA and CDR2 SQIVND (reference sequence). V shed 3 bases and J shed 8 bases, with 14 bases lying between them. The CDR3 is 15 residues long. CDR3: CASSIPGSLPNVLTF. CDR3 DNA: TGTGCCAGTAGTATCCCAGGGTCCCTTCCCAACGTCCTGACTTTC.

The rearrangement uses TRBV28 and TRBJ1-4; no firm D call. Germline V gene sequence: CDR1 MDHEN, CDR2 SYDVKM. This CDR3 has 13 residues. V was pared by 9 bases and J by 0 bases, with 8 bases between. CDR3 bases: TGTGCCAGTGTCGGGACAACTAATGAAAAACTGTTTTTT. It yields the protein CASVGTTNEKLFF.